The entry that follows covers one T cell receptor beta chain sequence. The antigen remains undetermined. Trimming stripped 7 bases from V and 0 bases from J, with 13 bases between. CDR1 is SNHLY and CDR2 is FYNNEI in the germline V gene. The CDR3 consists of 15 residues. The sample is drawn from a study of CD8+CD57+ T cells in acquired aplastic anemia. Across the whole study: DNA from sorted CD4+ and CD8+ cells averaged around 3.5 ug. Study-level results: Shared by patients and controls, roughly 28 CD8+ CDR3s were abundant in patients.

Patients picked for sequencing had shown CD8+CD57+ cell expansion detected by flow cytometry. Researchers used genomic DNA as the template to profile TCR beta VDJ and CDR3. TCRdb redid the calling of the reads with MiXCR, one entry per CDR3 protein. The sample holds roughly 160,000 distinct CDR3 sequences, roughly 43% seen once. The gene calls are TRBV2 and TRBJ1-5; D is unresolved. The sample consisted of sorted CD4+, CD8+, or CD8+CD57+ T cells (not recorded which) from PBMCs. The clonotype comes from a human donor with aplastic anemia. CDR3 in amino acids: CASKADSYSNQPQHF. The CDR3 bases are TGTGCCAGCAAGGCAGACTCCTATAGCAATCAGCCCCAGCATTTT. Full variable domain (outside the CDR3, taken from reference TRBV2 and TRBJ1-5): EPEVTQTPSHQVTQMGQEVILRCVPISNHLYFYWYRQILGQKVEFLVSFYNNEISEKSEIFDDQFSVERPDGSNFTLKIRSTKLEDSAMYFCASKADSYSNQPQHFGDGTRLSIL.